This T cell receptor beta chain was captured by sequencing in a study of vaccination and CD4 T cells after COVID-19. Sample time point: late sampling 161 to 241 days after vaccination in a few convalescent patients. Noted treatment: roughly 10-day PBMC culture with coronavirus spike peptide pools or control peptides (ViraFEST assay). The assay that was used to sequence DNA from cultured CD4+ T cells was the Oncomine TCR Beta short-read assay. MiXCR, run by TCRdb on the PCR reads, gives a single entry per CDR3 protein. The sample lists about 20,000 distinct CDR3 sequences, roughly 35% occurring once. Germline V gene sequence: CDR1 SGHNT, CDR2 YYREEE (reference sequence). CDR3 size: 13 residues. After removal of 7 bases from V and 5 bases from J, the junction contained 8 bases not matched to a gene. Concerning this clonotype itself: Its cognate antigen is unknown.

The receptor comes from a human donor who had recovered from COVID-19. The chain uses TRBV5-4 and TRBJ2-5; 7 bases match TRBD1. The sequencing used CD4+ T cells from blood, cultured in vitro, collected about 7 months after SARS-CoV-2 vaccination. Written as DNA, the CDR3 is TGTGCCAGCGGCCACAGGGGACAGGAGACCCAGTACTTC. It specifies CASGHRGQETQYF. The full variable domain, rest sourced from reference TRBV5-4 and TRBJ2-5, is ETGVTQSPTHLIKTRGQQVTLRCSSQSGHNTVSWYQQALGQGPQFIFQYYREEENGRGNFPPRFSGLQFPNYSSELNVNALELDDSALYLCASGHRGQETQYFGPGTRLLVL.